A single sample gave rise to the 22 T cell receptor beta chains below, sequenced in a study of identical twins. TCRdb processed the 5' RACE reads anew with MiXCR; each CDR3 protein has one entry. The sample yields approximately 220,000 distinct CDR3 sequences, 6% to 8% seen once. The data also belong to a second study, concerning yellow fever vaccine responses in identical twins.

The sample consisted of CD8+ T cells sorted from blood. The source is a woman between 18 and 29 years old in good health.

This chain uses TRBV5-5 with TRBJ2-1, with D possibly called TRBD1 or TRBD2 (5 bases each). CDR1 is SGHKS and CDR2 is YYEKEE in the germline V gene (reference sequence). The CDR3 totals 13 residues. V lost 3 bases and J 10 bases, leaving 14 bases between the germline ends. The CDR3 coding sequence is TGTGCCAGCAGCTCACCAGGGTGGGACGAGCAGTTCTTC. It encodes CASSSPGWDEQFF.

This chain connects TRBV7-3 to TRBJ1-1; D remains unclear. CDR1 and CDR2 from the germline V gene are SGHTA and FQGTGA. CDR3 length equals 15 residues. Between the trimmed V and J ends, which lost 5 bases and 7 bases, there was a span of 20 bases. For the CDR3, the DNA is TGTGCCAGCAGCAGGCAGGTCTATCGGATCGGTGAAGCTTTCTTT. Translation: CASSRQVYRIGEAFF.

In this sample, this clonotype turned up a few times. The V call is TRBV4-2, the J call TRBJ2-7; no firm D call. The CDR3 covers 16 residues. V was pared by 0 bases and J by 3 bases, with 15 bases between. Looked up from germline, CDR1 is LGHNA and CDR2 is YNFKEQ. The CDR3 DNA reads TGTGCCAGCAGCCAAGATTACCCAGAAGGGATCTACGAGCAGTACTTC. This sequence encodes CASSQDYPEGIYEQYF.

The chain joins TRBV20-1 to TRBJ2-7; TRBD1 might be the D (5 bases). The CDR3 length is 16 residues. Germline V gives CDR1 DFQATT, CDR2 SNEGSKA (reference sequence). Trimming removed 3 bases from V and 0 bases from J, with 18 bases in between. The chain's CDR3 is CSASNPDKITSYEQYF. The CDR3 DNA sequence: TGCAGTGCTAGTAACCCGGACAAGATAACCTCCTACGAGCAGTACTTC.

V usage is TRBV6-4 and J usage is TRBJ2-1; no firm D call. Germline assignment: CDR1 MRHNA and CDR2 SNTAGT. Trimming shortened V by 7 bases and J by 5 bases, and 12 bases separated the two germline ends. This CDR3 region has 13 residues. In DNA form, the CDR3 reads TGTGCCAGCACCGCCGGGCCAAACAATGAGCAGTTCTTC. Amino acid sequence: CASTAGPNNEQFF.

The genes are TRBV2 and TRBJ2-1; 13 nucleotides agree with TRBD2. V gave up 5 bases and J gave up 9 bases; unmatched junction bases: 10. This CDR3 has 16 residues. Germline values: CDR1 SNHLY, CDR2 FYNNEI. CDR3 in DNA: TGTGCCAGCAGTAATTCGGGACTAGCGGGGACAGGTGAGCAGTTCTTC. This sequence encodes CASSNSGLAGTGEQFF. The full variable domain, in which reference TRBV2 and TRBJ2-1 provide the parts outside the CDR3, is EPEVTQTPSHQVTQMGQEVILRCVPISNHLYFYWYRQILGQKVEFLVSFYNNEISEKSEIFDDQFSVERPDGSNFTLKIRSTKLEDSAMYFCASSNSGLAGTGEQFFGPGTRLTVL.

This clonotype was detected a few times. The chain has TRBV4-2 and TRBJ2-2; a possible D gene is TRBD2 (5 bases). CDR3 length: 16 amino acids. Germline assignment: CDR1 LGHNA and CDR2 YNFKEQ. V was trimmed by 4 bases and J by 7 bases, leaving 19 bases between them. DNA for the CDR3: TGTGCCAGCAGCCGGAAGAGGGAGTTATATGGCGGGGAGCTGTTTTTT. Translating gives CASSRKRELYGGELFF.

This clonotype was seen at least ten times. The V and J genes are TRBV5-1 and TRBJ2-7, with D perhaps TRBD1 (6 bases). The CDR3 runs 13 residues. Germline assignment: CDR1 SGHRS and CDR2 YFSETQ. The germline V and J ends were trimmed by 0 bases and 3 bases, with 7 bases remaining between them. This chain's CDR3 is CASSLAQGYEQYV. CDR3 sequence (DNA): TGCGCCAGCAGCTTGGCACAGGGCTACGAGCAGTACGTC.

This clonotype was seen a few times. The chain employs TRBV5-1 and TRBJ2-1; 9 bases map to TRBD2. The germline V gene encodes CDR1 SGHRS and CDR2 YFSETQ. The CDR3 covers 15 residues. The ends lost 0 bases at V and 5 bases at J; junction bases unmatched: 3. In DNA, the CDR3 is TGCGCCAGCAGCTTGGCTAGCGGGGCTAACAATGAGCAGTTCTTC. Amino acid sequence: CASSLASGANNEQFF. The whole variable domain, filled in from reference TRBV5-1 and TRBJ2-1, reads KAGVTQTPRYLIKTRGQQVTLSCSPISGHRSVSWYQQTPGQGLQFLFEYFSETQRNKGNFPGRFSGRQFSNSRSEMNVSTLELGDSALYLCASSLASGANNEQFFGPGTRLTVL.

This clonotype was observed many times. The rearrangement joins TRBV7-2 to TRBJ2-5; 8 bases agree with TRBD1. Trimming removed 3 bases from V and 2 bases from J; junction bases left unmatched: 2. Germline V CDR1 and CDR2: SGHTA, FQGNSA. The CDR3 covers 14 residues. The CDR3 coding sequence is TGTGCCAGCAGCTTGAACAGGGGGCAAGAGACCCAGTACTTC. This sequence encodes CASSLNRGQETQYF.

This clonotype has at least ten counts. The J gene is TRBJ1-1, the V gene TRBV6-5; no clear D gene. This CDR3 has 14 amino acids. Looked up from germline, CDR1 is MNHEY and CDR2 is SVGAGI. Trimming removed 0 bases at V and 5 bases at J, with 10 bases between. The CDR3 sequence: CASSYSGWRTEAFF. The CDR3 DNA reads TGTGCCAGCAGTTACTCCGGGTGGCGGACTGAAGCTTTCTTT.

CDR3 loop: CSVEEEGAGARGYTF. As DNA, the CDR3 is TGCAGCGTTGAAGAAGAAGGTGCGGGGGCTCGGGGCTACACCTTC. V usage is TRBV29-1 and J usage is TRBJ1-2, with D possibly matching TRBD1 (6 bases). This CDR3 region has 15 residues. Looked up from germline, CDR1 is SQVTM and CDR2 is ANQGSEA. Trimming removed 0 bases from V and 8 bases from J, with 19 bases in between.

V is TRBV28 and J is TRBJ2-1, with 10 nucleotides matching TRBD2. The CDR3 has 15 amino acids. Germline assignment: CDR1 MDHEN and CDR2 SYDVKM. Germline trimming cut 6 bases from V and 8 bases from J; bases unmatched to any gene: 10. The CDR3 sequence: CASSTTLAGAYEQFF. The CDR3 DNA reads as TGTGCCAGCAGCACTACTCTAGCGGGGGCCTATGAGCAGTTCTTC.

This clonotype occurred a few times. The rearrangement uses TRBV19 and TRBJ1-2; 7 nucleotides match TRBD1. The CDR3 contains 16 residues. Germline V CDR1 and CDR2: LNHDA, SQIVND (reference sequence). V lost 0 bases and J lost 5; bases outside the gene matches: 9. Here the CDR3 DNA reads TGTGCCAGTAGTATAGATCGGACAGGAAATTCTTATGGCTACACCTTC. This encodes CASSIDRTGNSYGYTF.

The V gene is TRBV2, the J gene TRBJ2-7; D gene unclear. Germline V gene data show CDR1 as SNHLY and CDR2 as FYNNEI. The ends were cut back, 8 bases at V and 4 bases at J, with 9 bases in the middle. CDR3 length: 11 amino acids. This CDR3 reads CASGVSYEQYV. The CDR3 DNA sequence: TGTGCCAGCGGTGTCTCGTACGAGCAGTACGTC.

The chain carries TRBV19 and TRBJ2-3; TRBD2 is a possible D gene (6 bases). Germline V CDR1 and CDR2: LNHDA, SQIVND (reference sequence). Between the trimmed V and J ends, which lost 1 base and 0 bases, there was a span of 11 bases. CDR3 length: 16 amino acids. DNA for the CDR3: TGTGCCAGTAGTATAGGGTGGAGGGCTAGCACAGATACGCAGTATTTT. This translates into CASSIGWRASTDTQYF.

V usage is TRBV7-9 and J usage is TRBJ1-1; no clear D. V was cut by 3 bases and J by 8 bases, with 4 bases left in between. The CDR3 is 10 amino acids. Germline V gene sequence: CDR1 SEHNR, CDR2 FQNEAQ (reference sequence). The DNA of the CDR3 is TGTGCCAGCAGCTTCGTAGAAGCTTTCTTT. It encodes CASSFVEAFF.

There are a few counts of this clonotype. The chain links TRBV18 to TRBJ2-7; 10 bases align to TRBD2. Germline values: CDR1 KGHSH, CDR2 LQKENI. V lost 2 bases, J lost 3 bases, and 4 bases stayed unmatched. The CDR3 extends over 15 amino acids. This CDR3 reads CASSPTSGDNYEQYF. In DNA form, the CDR3 reads TGTGCCAGCTCACCAACTAGCGGGGATAACTACGAGCAGTACTTC.

The chain combines TRBV27 with TRBJ2-7; no reliable D call. Germline V CDR1 and CDR2: MNHEY, SMNVEV (reference sequence). V gave up 2 bases and J gave up 3 bases, with 14 bases separating them. The CDR3 totals 15 residues. In DNA, the CDR3 is TGTGCCAGCAGTTTAGGTTTTGGATTGAGCTACGAGCAGTACTTC. Its translation is CASSLGFGLSYEQYF.

The chain joins TRBV4-1 to TRBJ2-7; 9 bases are a match to TRBD1. Germline-derived CDR1 and CDR2 are MGHRA and YSYEKL. The CDR3 is made up of 14 amino acids. With V trimmed by 4 bases and J by 4 bases, 5 bases remained unmatched. CDR3 DNA sequence: TGCGCCAGCAGCCGGACAGGGGAGGGGTACGAGCAGTACTTC. It specifies CASSRTGEGYEQYF.

This clonotype occurred a few times. The CDR3 DNA follows: TGTGCCAGCAGTTACACGACGGAGGGGGTCGACATTCAGTACTTC. It encodes CASSYTTEGVDIQYF. This chain joins TRBV6-5 and TRBJ2-4, with D perhaps assigned TRBD1 or TRBD2 (6 bases each). V shed 2 bases and J shed 8 bases, with 16 bases lying between them. The germline gives CDR1 MNHEY, CDR2 SVGAGI. This CDR3 is built from 15 residues.

This clonotype was seen repeatedly, ten times or more. V is TRBV9 and J is TRBJ2-2, with a weak D call TRBD1 (5 bases). CDR1 SGDLS and CDR2 YYNGEE come from the germline V gene. Trimming shortened V by 0 bases and J by 4 bases, and 7 bases separated the two germline ends. The CDR3 totals 14 residues. CDR3 amino acids: CASSVEGSTGELFF. CDR3 nucleotide sequence: TGTGCCAGCAGCGTAGAGGGGTCCACCGGGGAGCTGTTTTTT.